Below are 25 T cell receptor beta chains sequenced from a single sample in a study of CD8 T cells in Susac syndrome. The RNA input was about 0.5 to 1 ug, and it was reverse transcribed with random hexamers. In TCRdb, the immunoSEQ multiplex PCR reads were re-called with MiXCR into one record per CDR3 protein. The table shows 45,000 or so distinct CDR3 sequences, with over 85% occurring only once. Specimen: CD8+ T cells from PBMCs. These receptors all stem from a human donor in good health.

The chain combines TRBV7-7 with TRBJ1-1; D is unclear. CDR1 is SSHAT and CDR2 is FNYEAQ in the germline V gene (reference sequence). With 5 bases removed from V and 5 bases from J, the gap between germline ends came to 15 bases. CDR3 size: 14 residues. CDR3 DNA: TGTGCCAGCAGCCCCTTCCCGGAGTTGACTGAAGCTTTCTTT. This gives the protein CASSPFPELTEAFF.

In nucleotides, the CDR3 is TGTGCCAGCAGCTTACCTAGCGGGATTGGATTTGATGGCGGGGAGCTGTTTTTT. Amino acid sequence: CASSLPSGIGFDGGELFF. The genes are TRBV3-1 and TRBJ2-2; 9 bases are a match to TRBD2. Germline CDR1 LGHDT, CDR2 YNNKEL (reference sequence). Germline trimming cut 5 bases from V and 7 bases from J; bases unmatched to any gene: 17. This CDR3 has 18 residues. The entire variable domain, with the rest obtained from reference TRBV3-1 and TRBJ2-2, is as follows: DTAVSQTPKYLVTQMGNDKSIKCEQNLGHDTMYWYKQDSKKFLKIMFSYNNKELIINETVPNRFSPKSPDKAHLNLHINSLELGDSAVYFCASSLPSGIGFDGGELFFGEGSRLTVL.

The rearrangement uses TRBV6-6 and TRBJ1-5; D call uncertain. The V and J ends lost 8 bases and 10 bases respectively, with 18 bases between them. Germline values: CDR1 MNHNY, CDR2 SVGAGI (reference sequence). This CDR3 has 13 residues. The CDR3 coding sequence is TGTGCCAGCGACCAGAGACTCGATACTCCCCAGCATTTT. The encoded protein is CASDQRLDTPQHF.

The gene calls are TRBV5-6 and TRBJ2-2; D not certain. V lost 1 base to trimming and J lost 2 bases, with 12 bases between them. This CDR3 contains 16 residues. The germline V gene has CDR1 SGHDT and CDR2 YYEEEE. The CDR3 DNA sequence: TGTGCCAGCAGCTTGCTCGGACGGCGAAACACCGGGGAGCTGTTTTTT. It is translated as CASSLLGRRNTGELFF.

The genes are TRBV28 and TRBJ2-3, with D maybe TRBD2 (6 bases). The CDR3 contains 13 residues. CDR1 MDHEN and CDR2 SYDVKM come from the germline V gene. Deletions cut 6 bases from V and 5 bases from J, with 12 bases between. The chain's CDR3 is CASSREVQDTQYF. Written as DNA, the CDR3 is TGTGCCAGCAGCAGGGAGGTCCAAGATACGCAGTATTTT. The full variable domain, completed using reference TRBV28 and TRBJ2-3, is DVKVTQSSRYLVKRTGEKVFLECVQDMDHENMFWYRQDPGLGLRLIYFSYDVKMKEKGDIPEGYSVSREKKERFSLILESASTNQTSMYLCASSREVQDTQYFGPGTRLTVL.

This clonotype has only one observation. This sequence joins TRBV7-9 and TRBJ1-2; weak D call: TRBD1 (5 bases). Per the germline V gene, CDR1 is SEHNR and CDR2 is FQNEAQ (reference sequence). V was clipped by 7 bases and J by 2 bases, with 11 bases between them. This CDR3 contains 13 residues. CDR3 in amino acids: CASTPGHNYGYTF. Here the CDR3 DNA reads TGTGCCAGCACTCCAGGACACAACTATGGCTACACCTTC.

CDR3 in DNA: TGTGCCAGCAGCCAAGATCGGGGCTCCTACAATGAGCAGTTCTTC. Translation gives CASSQDRGSYNEQFF. This chain joins TRBV3-1 and TRBJ2-1, with a possible D match to TRBD2 (5 bases). Germline lookup yields CDR1 LGHDT and CDR2 YNNKEL (reference sequence). This CDR3 is built from 15 residues. The ends were cut back, 0 bases at V and 0 bases at J, with 6 bases in the middle.

The chain carries TRBV29-1 and TRBJ2-7; D is possibly TRBD1 (6 bases). Trimming took off 5 bases at V and 7 bases at J, with 21 bases between the two ends. Germline V gives CDR1 SQVTM, CDR2 ANQGSEA. The CDR3 loop spans 14 amino acids. DNA of the CDR3: TGCAGCGTTCTGATAGAGGGGGACCGGGGAGAGCAGTACTTC. Translation gives CSVLIEGDRGEQYF.

CDR3 DNA: TGTGCCAGCAGTTTTGGACTAGCGGGAGGAGAGACCCAGTACTTC. This gives the protein CASSFGLAGGETQYF. The gene calls are TRBV27 and TRBJ2-5, with 14 bases aligning to TRBD2. With 3 bases clipped from V and 4 bases from J, the junction kept 1 base outside the gene matches. Germline CDR1 reads MNHEY; CDR2 reads SMNVEV (reference sequence). This CDR3 is 15 amino acids long.

The chain recombines TRBV25-1 with TRBJ2-1; D might be TRBD2 (5 bases). The germline CDR1 and CDR2 sequences are MGHDK and SYGVNS. The CDR3 covers 11 residues. The V end was cut by 10 bases, the J end by 6 bases, with 10 bases between. As DNA, the CDR3 is TGTGCCACCTACCGGGGCAATGAGCAGTTCTTC. Translated, it gives CATYRGNEQFF.

The rearrangement links TRBV5-6 to TRBJ2-1; 9 positions agree with TRBD2. Germline lookup yields CDR1 SGHDT and CDR2 YYEEEE. This CDR3 has 16 amino acids. The ends lost 0 bases at V and 10 bases at J; junction bases unmatched: 11. The CDR3 nucleotides read TGTGCCAGCAGCTTGGATGCCCGCGGGAGGGCTGGGGAGCAGTTCTTC. Translation gives CASSLDARGRAGEQFF.

The chain uses TRBV27 and TRBJ1-5; no firm D call. This CDR3 is 13 amino acids long. In germline, CDR1 is MNHEY, CDR2 SMNVEV (reference sequence). V was pared by 5 bases and J by 4 bases, with 9 bases between. The CDR3: CASSIDGNQPQHF. CDR3 nucleotides: TGTGCCAGCAGTATTGACGGGAATCAGCCCCAGCATTTT.

V usage is TRBV7-2 and J usage is TRBJ2-3, with 13 bases identical to TRBD2. Losses at the gene ends were 5 bases for V and 4 bases for J; bases not matched to a gene: 3. Germline V gives CDR1 SGHTA, CDR2 FQGNSA. The length of the CDR3 is 15 residues. CDR3 amino acids: CASSGTSGRADTQYF. CDR3 DNA sequence: TGTGCCAGCAGCGGCACTAGCGGGAGGGCAGATACGCAGTATTTT. The entire variable domain, with the rest obtained from reference TRBV7-2 and TRBJ2-3, is as follows: GAGVSQSPSNKVTEKGKDVELRCDPISGHTALYWYRQSLGQGLEFLIYFQGNSAPDKSGLPSDRFSAERTGGSVSTLTIQRTQQEDSAVYLCASSGTSGRADTQYFGPGTRLTVL.

This clonotype was seen a single time. The V call is TRBV28, the J call TRBJ2-7, with 14 bases identical to TRBD2. Trimming cost V 1 base and J 6 bases; bases outside gene matches: 14. The length of the CDR3 is 19 residues. The germline V gene encodes CDR1 MDHEN and CDR2 SYDVKM. CDR3 amino acids: CASSLSGLAGAGKKVEQYF. The DNA of the CDR3 is TGTGCCAGCAGTTTATCGGGACTAGCGGGAGCAGGGAAGAAGGTCGAGCAGTACTTC.

The genes are TRBV30 and TRBJ2-5; D gene ambiguous. V was cut by 0 bases and J by 1 base, with 6 bases left in between. This CDR3 spans 13 amino acids. Germline CDR1 reads GTSNPN; CDR2 reads SVGIG (reference sequence). CDR3 sequence: CAWSVEVQETQYF. CDR3 bases: TGTGCCTGGAGTGTTGAGGTCCAAGAGACCCAGTACTTC.

The chain is built from TRBV9 and TRBJ2-3; 11 nucleotides align to TRBD2. Trimming took 4 bases from V and 0 from J; bases not matched to a gene: 4. This CDR3 contains 16 residues. Per germline, CDR1 SGDLS and CDR2 YYNGEE. Here the CDR3 reads CASSLWTSGSTDTQYF. In DNA, the CDR3 is TGTGCCAGCAGCTTGTGGACTAGCGGGAGCACAGATACGCAGTATTTT.

V and J are TRBV28 and TRBJ1-1; D is possibly TRBD1 (5 bases). V was shortened by 5 bases and J by 1 base, with 11 bases between the two germline ends. Germline V CDR1 and CDR2: MDHEN, SYDVKM. This CDR3 is built from 14 residues. CDR3 protein: CASSGGGENTEAFF. The CDR3, as DNA: TGTGCCAGCAGTGGGGGGGGAGAGAACACTGAAGCTTTCTTT.

This clonotype is a singleton in its sample. This chain joins TRBV28 and TRBJ2-4, with a tentative D call TRBD1 (6 bases). The germline CDR1 and CDR2 sequences are MDHEN and SYDVKM. Trimming shortened V by 5 bases and J by 1 base, and 9 bases separated the two germline ends. The CDR3 length is 14 residues. The CDR3 reads CASSKRGAKNIQYF. Here the CDR3 DNA reads TGTGCCAGCAGTAAAAGGGGGGCCAAAAACATTCAGTACTTC.

The rearrangement links TRBV29-1 to TRBJ1-2, with 7 bases that match TRBD1. The CDR3 is made up of 13 amino acids. Germline CDR1 SQVTM, CDR2 ANQGSEA. J lost 4 bases, V lost 2 bases, and 4 bases had no gene match. This CDR3 reads CSVETGASYGYTF. For the CDR3, the DNA is TGCAGCGTTGAAACAGGGGCATCCTATGGCTACACCTTC. Using reference TRBV29-1 and TRBJ1-2 for the parts outside the CDR3, the full variable domain is SAVISQKPSRDICQRGTSLTIQCQVDSQVTMMFWYRQQPGQSLTLIATANQGSEATYESGFVIDKFPISRPNLTFSTLTVSNMSPEDSSIYLCSVETGASYGYTFGSGTRLTVV.

V is TRBV7-6 and J is TRBJ2-5, with TRBD2 identical over 7 bases. The V and J ends lost 8 bases and 5 bases, in that order; junction bases with no gene match: 5. Germline CDR1 and CDR2: SGHVS and FNYEAQ. The CDR3 runs 12 residues. The CDR3 loop reads CASAGAGETQYF. CDR3 DNA sequence: TGTGCCAGCGCGGGAGCCGGCGAGACCCAGTACTTC.

The chain uses TRBV5-1 and TRBJ2-2; 8 nucleotides agree with TRBD1. Trimming took 8 bases from V and 5 from J; bases not matched to a gene: 2. This CDR3 is 12 amino acids long. Germline CDR1 and CDR2: SGHRS and YFSETQ. CDR3 region: CASGQGTGELFF. The CDR3 nucleotides are TGCGCCAGTGGACAGGGAACCGGGGAGCTGTTTTTT. Complete variable domain (other parts from reference TRBV5-1 and TRBJ2-2): KAGVTQTPRYLIKTRGQQVTLSCSPISGHRSVSWYQQTPGQGLQFLFEYFSETQRNKGNFPGRFSGRQFSNSRSEMNVSTLELGDSALYLCASGQGTGELFFGEGSRLTVL.

The chain is built from TRBV29-1 and TRBJ2-2; tentatively, D is TRBD1 (6 bases). Germline CDR1 SQVTM, CDR2 ANQGSEA. This CDR3 is 15 amino acids long. The germline V and J ends were trimmed by 3 bases and 1 base, with 12 bases remaining between them. CDR3 region: CSVELGAKNTGELFF. In DNA, the CDR3 is TGCAGCGTTGAGTTGGGGGCAAAGAACACCGGGGAGCTGTTTTTT.

This clonotype has just a few counts. This rearrangement joins TRBV19 to TRBJ1-1; a possible D gene is TRBD1 (6 bases). Deletions cut 9 bases from V and 2 bases from J, with 16 bases between. There are 14 residues in the CDR3. CDR1 and CDR2 (germline): LNHDA, SQIVND (reference sequence). The CDR3 here is CASLQGELNTEAFF. CDR3 DNA: TGTGCCAGCTTACAGGGAGAATTAAACACTGAAGCTTTCTTT. Based on the CDR3 plus reference TRBV19 and TRBJ1-1, the full variable domain is DGGITQSPKYLFRKEGQNVTLSCEQNLNHDAMYWYRQDPGQGLRLIYYSQIVNDFQKGDIAEGYSVSREKKESFPLTVTSAQKNPTAFYLCASLQGELNTEAFFGQGTRLTVV.

This CDR3 reads CASSREDSDYEQYF. CDR3 sequence (DNA): TGTGCCAGCAGCAGAGAAGATTCCGACTACGAGCAGTACTTC. V usage is TRBV9 and J usage is TRBJ2-7, with D uncertain. Trimming shortened V by 4 bases and J by 3 bases, and 14 bases separated the two germline ends. The CDR3 is made up of 14 amino acids. Germline lookup yields CDR1 SGDLS and CDR2 YYNGEE.

This chain links TRBV29-1 with TRBJ1-2, with 8 bases fitting TRBD1. The ends lost 6 bases at V and 5 bases at J; junction bases unmatched: 2. This CDR3 contains 11 residues. Germline V CDR1 and CDR2: SQVTM, ANQGSEA. CDR3 sequence reads: CSVTGEYGYTF. Written as DNA, the CDR3 is TGCAGCGTGACAGGGGAGTATGGCTACACCTTC. Variable domain in full (rest from reference TRBV29-1 and TRBJ1-2): SAVISQKPSRDICQRGTSLTIQCQVDSQVTMMFWYRQQPGQSLTLIATANQGSEATYESGFVIDKFPISRPNLTFSTLTVSNMSPEDSSIYLCSVTGEYGYTFGSGTRLTVV.